This T cell receptor beta chain derives from a study of cytomegalovirus exposure and HLA in healthy donors. The primer mix had 60 Vbeta and 13 Jbeta primers. This table comes from immunoSEQ multiplex PCR, and its TCRdb copy is limited to in-frame clones, with some not included. There are some 130,000 clones in the sample; about three quarters occur only once, and 1% lies in the top ten. Trimming at V came to 4 bases and at J to 7 bases, leaving 4 bases not matched to a gene. CDR1 MNHNS and CDR2 SASEGT come from the germline V gene. This CDR3 is 12 amino acids long. This TCR was sampled from a human donor in good health. Sequencing was carried out using PBMCs. The chain recombines TRBV6-1 with TRBJ2-7, with 7 positions matching TRBD1. CDR3 in amino acids: CASSATGEEQYF. CDR3 sequence (DNA): TGTGCCAGCAGTGCTACAGGGGAAGAGCAGTACTTC.